The 22 T cell receptor beta chains presented below share a single source sample, sequenced in a study of T cells in localized non-small cell lung cancer. TCRdb keeps only in-frame clones here, not all; method: immunoSEQ multiplex PCR. The table shows around 1,700 clones, with roughly 35% occurring only once. Sequencing was performed on lung tumor tissue, taken before any cancer treatment. The receptors derive from an older male donor with stage III squamous cell lung carcinoma.

The chain uses TRBV10-2 and TRBJ1-1, with 10 bases lining up with TRBD1. With V trimmed by 6 bases and J by 4 bases, 8 bases remained unmatched. CDR3 length equals 15 residues. Germline lookup yields CDR1 WSHSY and CDR2 SAAADI. This CDR3 is CASSITGQGVTEAFF. The CDR3 DNA follows: TGCGCCAGCAGCATAACCGGACAGGGGGTCACTGAAGCTTTCTTT.

This rearrangement joins TRBV30 to TRBJ2-1, with 10 bases matching TRBD2. V shed 0 bases, J shed 4 bases, and the junction held 3 bases outside the gene matches. Germline V gene lookup returns CDR1 GTSNPN and CDR2 SVGIG (reference sequence). This CDR3 region has 15 residues. The CDR3 spells CAWSVSGGAYNEQFF. The CDR3 nucleotides read TGTGCCTGGAGTGTAAGCGGGGGGGCGTACAATGAGCAGTTCTTC.

This clone was detected a few times. As DNA, the CDR3 is TGTGCCAGTAGTGTCCGGGACAGGGATGAAAAACTGTTTTTT. Its protein product is CASSVRDRDEKLFF. The chain employs TRBV19 and TRBJ1-4; 9 nucleotides align to TRBD1. Per germline, CDR1 LNHDA and CDR2 SQIVND (reference sequence). With 5 bases clipped from V and 6 bases from J, the junction kept 4 bases outside the gene matches. The CDR3 has 14 amino acids. Full variable domain (rest looked up from reference TRBV19 and TRBJ1-4): DGGITQSPKYLFRKEGQNVTLSCEQNLNHDAMYWYRQDPGQGLRLIYYSQIVNDFQKGDIAEGYSVSREKKESFPLTVTSAQKNPTAFYLCASSVRDRDEKLFFGSGTQLSVL.

This clone is medium-sized by share. This chain links TRBV11-3 with TRBJ1-4; 10 nucleotides agree with TRBD1. J gave up 8 bases and V 6 bases, and 9 bases lay outside the gene matches. The CDR3 loop spans 15 amino acids. Germline lookup yields CDR1 SGHNT and CDR2 YENEEA. Here the CDR3 DNA reads TGTGCCAGCAGGGACCACGGACAGGGGGACGAAAAACTGTTTTTT. Protein sequence: CASRDHGQGDEKLFF.

The chain has TRBV19 and TRBJ1-1; weak D call: TRBD1 (6 bases). The V end was cut by 7 bases, the J end by 3 bases, with 18 bases between. This CDR3 region has 15 residues. Germline CDR1 reads LNHDA; CDR2 reads SQIVND (reference sequence). The CDR3 DNA follows: TGTGCCAGTACCCGAGGGGGAAGTGGGTACACTGAAGCTTTCTTT. Its protein is CASTRGGSGYTEAFF.

The chain uses TRBV18 and TRBJ2-5; no definite D call. Trimming stripped 4 bases from V and 0 bases from J, with 6 bases between. The CDR3 is 13 amino acids. Germline CDR1 reads KGHSH; CDR2 reads LQKENI. The CDR3 reads CASSLQYQETQYF. The DNA for the CDR3 is TGTGCCAGCTCACTACAGTACCAAGAGACCCAGTACTTC.

This chain joins TRBV18 and TRBJ2-1, with 8 nucleotides matching TRBD1. The CDR3 is made up of 16 amino acids. J gave up 4 bases and V 8 bases, and 13 bases lay outside the gene matches. In germline, CDR1 is KGHSH, CDR2 LQKENI. This chain's CDR3 is CASQETGVNIYNEQFF. The CDR3 coding sequence is TGTGCCAGCCAAGAGACAGGGGTCAACATTTACAATGAGCAGTTCTTC.

The chain couples TRBV18 to TRBJ2-7, with D hard to call. The CDR3 is 13 amino acids. Germline V gene data show CDR1 as KGHSH and CDR2 as LQKENI. V lost 6 bases and J 1 base, leaving 10 bases between the germline ends. CDR3 in amino acids: CASSVRESYEQYV. As DNA, the CDR3 is TGTGCCAGCTCGGTCCGAGAATCCTACGAGCAGTACGTC.

This clone is labeled as medium-sized (0.01 to 0.1%). This chain connects TRBV11-3 to TRBJ2-4; D may correspond to TRBD1 or TRBD2 (6 bases each). This CDR3 has 15 amino acids. CDR1 is SGHNT, CDR2 YENEEA, per germline. Trimming pared 1 base from V and 8 bases from J, leaving 15 bases between. This chain's CDR3 is CASSLGPRGQDIQYF. DNA for the CDR3: TGTGCCAGCAGCTTAGGCCCCCGGGGGCAGGACATTCAGTACTTC.

The chain has TRBV6-8 and TRBJ2-1, with D perhaps TRBD2 (6 bases). V was cut by 10 bases and J by 3 bases, with 13 bases left in between. The CDR3 is 13 residues long. The germline CDR1 and CDR2 sequences are MNHGY and SAAAGT. In DNA form, the CDR3 reads TGTGCCATCACGGCTAGCGACTACAATGAGCAGTTCTTC. It yields the protein CAITASDYNEQFF.

This clone was observed a few times. CDR3 sequence: CASSLGGPNTEAFF. The CDR3 DNA sequence: TGTGCCAGCAGCTTAGGGGGGCCGAACACTGAAGCTTTCTTT. The genes are TRBV7-2 and TRBJ1-1; the D gene is possibly TRBD1 (6 bases). The germline V and J ends were trimmed by 1 base and 1 base, with 7 bases remaining between them. In germline, CDR1 is SGHTA, CDR2 FQGNSA. The CDR3 is 14 residues long. Based on the CDR3 plus reference TRBV7-2 and TRBJ1-1, the full variable domain is GAGVSQSPSNKVTEKGKDVELRCDPISGHTALYWYRQSLGQGLEFLIYFQGNSAPDKSGLPSDRFSAERTGGSVSTLTIQRTQQEDSAVYLCASSLGGPNTEAFFGQGTRLTVV.

Remarks on this clone: One junction end does not reproduce the germline sequence, and a read error may be involved. The chain carries TRBV29-1 and TRBJ2-5; D is possibly TRBD2 (6 bases). CDR3 size: 15 residues. Germline CDR1 and CDR2: SQVTM and ANQGSEA. The CDR3 DNA reads TGCAGCGTTGAAGACCAAGGGCGGGATCAAGCGACCCAGTACTTC. Its protein is CSVEDQGRDQATQYF.

The chain joins TRBV19 to TRBJ2-5; D is undetermined. Trimming removed 5 bases from V and 7 bases from J, with 11 bases in between. This CDR3 is 12 amino acids long. CDR1 and CDR2 from the germline V gene are LNHDA and SQIVND (reference sequence). This CDR3 is CASSSVWGTQYF. The CDR3 nucleotides are TGTGCCAGTAGTTCCGTTTGGGGGACCCAGTACTTC.

The rearrangement uses TRBV19 and TRBJ1-4, with D unclear. Trimming removed 7 bases from V and 7 bases from J, with 16 bases in between. CDR3 length equals 14 residues. Germline CDR1 reads LNHDA; CDR2 reads SQIVND (reference sequence). The CDR3 spells CASNGGQRVEKLFF. CDR3 nucleotide sequence: TGTGCCAGTAATGGTGGGCAAAGGGTTGAAAAACTGTTTTTT. The whole variable domain, filled in from reference TRBV19 and TRBJ1-4, reads DGGITQSPKYLFRKEGQNVTLSCEQNLNHDAMYWYRQDPGQGLRLIYYSQIVNDFQKGDIAEGYSVSREKKESFPLTVTSAQKNPTAFYLCASNGGQRVEKLFFGSGTQLSVL.

In its sample, this clone is medium-sized. The read ends 1 residue shy of where the CDR3 ends; the end is completed using the germline J gene. The V and J genes are TRBV10-3 and TRBJ1-6, with D perhaps matching TRBD1 (5 bases). The CDR3 contains 13 residues. The germline gives CDR1 ENHRY, CDR2 SYGVKD. Trimming cost V 2 bases and J 11 bases, with 10 bases left between them. The CDR3 here is CAISEGREAPLHF. The sequenced part of the CDR3 DNA is TGTGCCATCAGTGAGGGCAGGGAGGCACCCCTCCAC.

The V gene is TRBV19, the J gene TRBJ1-3; no definite D call. With 0 bases removed from V and 0 bases from J, the gap between germline ends came to 15 bases. Germline V lookup: CDR1 LNHDA, CDR2 SQIVND (reference sequence). This CDR3 has 18 amino acids. CDR3 loop: CASSIDQAGLVSGNTIYF. CDR3 bases: TGTGCCAGTAGTATAGATCAAGCCGGCTTAGTCTCTGGAAACACCATATATTTT.

This clone was seen a handful of times. J is TRBJ2-3 and V is TRBV14; D is unclear. CDR1 SGHDN and CDR2 FVKESK come from the germline V gene. This CDR3 spans 16 amino acids. Trimming removed 4 bases at V and 0 bases at J, with 14 bases between. CDR3 amino acids: CASSPDFSLSTDTQYF. DNA of the CDR3: TGTGCCAGCAGCCCCGACTTCTCCCTTAGCACAGATACGCAGTATTTT.

In this sample, this clone turned up a few times. The chain has TRBV11-1 and TRBJ1-1; perhaps TRBD1 as D (6 bases). Per the germline V gene, CDR1 is SGHAT and CDR2 is FQDESV (reference sequence). V dropped 5 bases and J dropped 4 bases, with 14 bases sitting between them. The CDR3 contains 14 residues. The CDR3 region has the DNA TGTGCCAGCAGCATGAACAGGGCGTCCACTGAAGCTTTCTTT. Translating gives CASSMNRASTEAFF.

The chain has TRBV11-3 and TRBJ1-6; 7 bases fit TRBD1. Germline V gives CDR1 SGHNT, CDR2 YENEEA. The CDR3 covers 15 residues. Unmatched junction bases numbered 9, after V lost 4 bases and J lost 9 bases. DNA of the CDR3: TGTGCCAGCAGCTCTCGACAGGGTCTGAGTTCACCCCTCCACTTT. Amino acids: CASSSRQGLSSPLHF.

Only a few counts were recorded for this clone. The rearrangement uses TRBV9 and TRBJ1-6; possible D gene TRBD1, 6 bases. The V and J ends lost 7 bases and 6 bases respectively, with 14 bases between them. CDR1 and CDR2 (germline): SGDLS, YYNGEE. The CDR3 sequence is 14 residues long. CDR3 loop: CASGQGNFNSPLHF. Written as DNA, the CDR3 is TGTGCCAGCGGCCAGGGGAACTTTAATTCACCCCTCCACTTT.

The chain carries TRBV18 and TRBJ1-3, with 9 bases aligning to TRBD1. CDR3 length: 16 residues. Trimming at V came to 3 bases and at J to 0 bases, leaving 3 bases not matched to a gene. CDR1 and CDR2 (germline): KGHSH, LQKENI. The chain's CDR3 is CASSPGTGNSGNTIYF. The CDR3 nucleotides read TGTGCCAGCTCACCCGGGACAGGGAACTCTGGAAACACCATATATTTT. Together with reference TRBV18 and TRBJ1-3, the CDR3 gives the full variable domain: NAGVMQNPRHLVRRRGQEARLRCSPMKGHSHVYWYRQLPEEGLKFMVYLQKENIIDESGMPKERFSAEFPKEGPSILRIQQVVRGDSAAYFCASSPGTGNSGNTIYFGEGSWLTVV.

The chain couples TRBV11-3 to TRBJ2-1, with D tentatively TRBD2 (6 bases). Germline lookup yields CDR1 SGHNT and CDR2 YENEEA. V gave up 5 bases and J gave up 7 bases, with 15 bases separating them. The CDR3 loop spans 14 amino acids. In nucleotides, the CDR3 is TGTGCCAGCAGCGCCCCGGGACTCCTAAATGAGCAGTTCTTC. This encodes CASSAPGLLNEQFF.